Listed below are T cell receptor beta chains from one sample, sequenced in a study of monozygotic twins with inflammatory bowel disease. Each CDR3 protein gets one entry in TCRdb, which reprocessed the 5' RACE reads and gives no DNA. In total, the table holds approximately 400,000 distinct CDR3 sequences. Sequencing used blood. The receptors here all came from a human donor with ulcerative colitis or Crohn's disease, or a healthy co-twin of an affected twin (not recorded which). CDR3s include the opening cysteine and the closing phenylalanine or tryptophan.

TRBV6-5	TRBJ1-1	CASSYSSRVNTEAFF
TRBV12-3/TRBV12-4	TRBJ1-1	CASSPRGQIGRAFF
TRBV20-1	TRBJ2-7	CSATLAGTTYEQYF
TRBV5-6	TRBJ2-3	CASSHGLSTDTQYF
TRBV10-3	TRBJ2-2	CAISDGTGELFF
TRBV20-1	TRBJ1-2	CSARAGYGYTF
TRBV28	TRBJ2-7	CASSAGGEGSYEQYF
TRBV5-1	TRBJ2-5	CASSLGTSQYQETQYF
TRBV7-2	TRBJ2-3	CASSLGAGDADTQYF
TRBV6-2/TRBV6-3	TRBJ1-1	CASSYSNVNTEAFF
TRBV20-1	TRBJ1-1	CSARSGGINTEAFF
TRBV7-3	TRBJ2-2	CASSPKGGKAGELFF
TRBV29-1	TRBJ2-3	CSASGNTDTQYF